The clone carrying this TCR beta chain was picked up a small number of times. Its antigen remains unknown. Deletions cut 2 bases from V and 7 bases from J, with 15 bases between. CDR3 length equals 15 residues. Germline V gene data show CDR1 as SGHTA and CDR2 as FQGNSA. Amplifying from RNA transcripts, the study obtained TCR beta CDR3 regions. Scientists carried out first-round RT-PCR using HTBI primers and then a second-round multiplex PCR. One entry per CDR3 protein, called by TCRdb with MiXCR from the multiplex PCR reads. The sample has about 740,000 distinct CDR3 sequences, around 40% seen once. This sample stems from a study of Graves' ophthalmopathy and Graves' hyperthyroidism. Study findings and constraints: Prediction of ophthalmopathy progression reached 70.59% sensitivity and around 72% specificity.

Ineligible for inclusion were patients with other autoimmune diseases, uncontrolled infections, pregnancy or lactation. V and J are TRBV7-2 and TRBJ1-5; weak D call: TRBD1 (5 bases). The receptor was isolated from an adult man with Graves' ophthalmopathy. Sample: peripheral blood. As DNA, the CDR3 is TGTGCCAGCAGCTTATTCTCGCAGGGACGGCAGCCCCAGCATTTT. Translation gives CASSLFSQGRQPQHF.